One and the same sample provided the 8 T cell receptor beta chains below, sequenced in a study of T cell responses to AZD1222 COVID-19 vaccine. The protocol was immunoSEQ multiplex PCR, while the TCRdb copy is restricted to in-frame clones and leaves out a portion. The repertoire includes over 85,000 clones, approximately 90% of them detected once, and roughly 15% sits in the top ten. The material was peripheral blood, obtained 28 days after the second AZD1222 dose. The source is an adult who received the AZD1222 COVID-19 vaccine.

The V gene is TRBV5-5, the J gene TRBJ2-7; D is unresolved. Germline V gives CDR1 SGHKS, CDR2 YYEKEE (reference sequence). This CDR3 has 11 amino acids. The ends were cut back, 2 bases at V and 4 bases at J, with 4 bases in the middle. The CDR3 here is CASSFLYEQYF. As DNA, the CDR3 is TGTGCCAGCAGCTTCCTTTACGAGCAGTACTTC.

The V gene is TRBV24-1, the J gene TRBJ2-4, with D maybe TRBD1 (6 bases). Trimming left V 4 bases short and J 7 bases short, with 16 bases between. From germline, CDR1 is KGHDR and CDR2 SFDVKD. This CDR3 comprises 15 residues. The CDR3 sequence is CATSDPTDRGNIQYF. CDR3 bases: TGTGCCACCAGTGACCCAACGGACAGAGGGAACATTCAGTACTTC.

The rearrangement uses TRBV11-2 and TRBJ1-1; the D gene is possibly TRBD1 (5 bases). Germline V CDR1 and CDR2: SGHAT, FQNNGV. Trimming took 5 bases from V and 4 from J, leaving 17 bases between them. The CDR3 is 15 amino acids. CDR3: CASSPAYRTRTEAFF. The CDR3 DNA reads TGTGCCAGCAGCCCCGCGTACAGGACCCGCACTGAAGCTTTCTTT.

The chain uses TRBV4-1 and TRBJ1-6; perhaps TRBD1 as D (5 bases). Germline V CDR1 and CDR2: MGHRA, YSYEKL. Trimming removed 3 bases at V and 5 bases at J, with 14 bases between. The length of the CDR3 is 16 residues. The CDR3 sequence: CASSQMDTGNNSPLHF. DNA for the CDR3: TGCGCCAGCAGCCAGATGGACACCGGGAATAATTCACCCCTCCACTTT.

The rearrangement joins TRBV11-2 to TRBJ2-3; D is possibly TRBD1 (5 bases). The germline V gene has CDR1 SGHAT and CDR2 FQNNGV. The CDR3 is 15 residues long. V was clipped by 5 bases and J by 1 base, with 13 bases between them. CDR3 residues: CASSQKLQGTDTQYF. The CDR3 DNA sequence: TGTGCCAGCAGCCAGAAACTACAGGGCACAGATACGCAGTATTTT.

This chain connects TRBV5-1 to TRBJ1-1; D remains ambiguous. The CDR3 covers 13 residues. The ends were cut back, 3 bases at V and 1 base at J, with 7 bases in the middle. Germline V gene sequence: CDR1 SGHRS, CDR2 YFSETQ. The CDR3 protein is CASSSTPNTEAFF. In DNA, the CDR3 is TGCGCCAGCAGCTCCACACCGAACACTGAAGCTTTCTTT.

The CDR3 nucleotides read TGCGCCAGCAGCCTCCCCGGCAGGTTAATTAATTATGAGCAGTTCTTC. Translation: CASSLPGRLINYEQFF. The rearrangement joins TRBV4-1 to TRBJ2-1; D not certain. Trimming cost V 4 bases and J 8 bases, with 21 bases left between them. Germline V gene sequence: CDR1 MGHRA, CDR2 YSYEKL. The CDR3 is 16 residues long.

V usage is TRBV11-3 and J usage is TRBJ2-5; TRBD1 or TRBD2 may be the D gene (5 bases each). Trimming left V 5 bases short and J 3 bases short, with 13 bases between. The CDR3 is 14 amino acids. Germline values: CDR1 SGHNT, CDR2 YENEEA. CDR3 nucleotide sequence: TGTGCCAGCAGCCGTGCGAGGGGCGAAGAGACCCAGTACTTC. Protein product: CASSRARGEETQYF.